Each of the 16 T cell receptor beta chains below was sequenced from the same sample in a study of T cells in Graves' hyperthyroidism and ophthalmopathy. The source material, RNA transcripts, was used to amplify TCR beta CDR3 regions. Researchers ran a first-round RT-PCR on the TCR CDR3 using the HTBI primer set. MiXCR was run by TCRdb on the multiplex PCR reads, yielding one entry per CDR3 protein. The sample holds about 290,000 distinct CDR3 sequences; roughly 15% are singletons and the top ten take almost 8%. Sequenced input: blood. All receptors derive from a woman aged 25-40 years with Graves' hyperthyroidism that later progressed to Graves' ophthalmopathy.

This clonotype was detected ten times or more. The CDR3 loop reads CASSSQGSNYGYTF. The DNA for the CDR3 is TGTGCCAGCAGCTCACAGGGATCTAACTATGGCTACACCTTC. The genes are TRBV7-2 and TRBJ1-2, with D maybe TRBD1 (6 bases). This CDR3 has 14 amino acids. Germline CDR1 reads SGHTA; CDR2 reads FQGNSA. Trimming left V 4 bases short and J 0 bases short, with 9 bases between.

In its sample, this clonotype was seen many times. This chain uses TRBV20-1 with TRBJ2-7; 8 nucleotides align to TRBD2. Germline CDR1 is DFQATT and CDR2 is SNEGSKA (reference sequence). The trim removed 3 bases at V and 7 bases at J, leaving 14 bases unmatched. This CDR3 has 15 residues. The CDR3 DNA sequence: TGCAGTGCTAGCAGGGTCAGCGGGAGAGGGACAGAGCAGTACTTC. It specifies CSASRVSGRGTEQYF.

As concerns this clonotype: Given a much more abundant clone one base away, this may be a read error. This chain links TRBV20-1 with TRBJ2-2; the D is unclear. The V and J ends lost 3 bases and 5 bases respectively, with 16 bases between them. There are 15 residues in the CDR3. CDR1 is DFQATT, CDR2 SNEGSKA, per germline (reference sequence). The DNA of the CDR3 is TGCAGTGCTAGGGTTGGCCCTAGTCCTACCGGGGAGCTGTTTTTT. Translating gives CSARVGPSPTGELFF.

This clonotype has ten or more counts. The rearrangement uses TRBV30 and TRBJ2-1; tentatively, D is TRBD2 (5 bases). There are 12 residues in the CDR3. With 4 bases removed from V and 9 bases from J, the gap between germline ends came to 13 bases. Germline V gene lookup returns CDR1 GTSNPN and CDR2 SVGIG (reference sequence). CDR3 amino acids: CAWNLLGVEQFF. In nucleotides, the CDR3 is TGTGCCTGGAACTTACTAGGAGTTGAGCAGTTCTTC.

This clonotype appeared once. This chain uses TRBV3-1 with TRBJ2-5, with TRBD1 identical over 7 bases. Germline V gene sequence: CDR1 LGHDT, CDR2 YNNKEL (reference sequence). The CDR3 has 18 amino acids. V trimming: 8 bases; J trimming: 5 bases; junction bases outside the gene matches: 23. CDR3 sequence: CASGERDSNDLKKETQYF. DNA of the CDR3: TGTGCCAGCGGGGAACGGGACAGTAACGACCTTAAAAAGGAGACCCAGTACTTC.

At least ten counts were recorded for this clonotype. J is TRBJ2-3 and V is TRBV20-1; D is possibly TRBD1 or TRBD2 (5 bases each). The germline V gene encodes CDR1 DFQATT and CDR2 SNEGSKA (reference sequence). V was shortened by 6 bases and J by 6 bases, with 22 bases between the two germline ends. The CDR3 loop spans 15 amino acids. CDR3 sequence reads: CSADNGLGNVDTQYF. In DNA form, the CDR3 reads TGCAGTGCGGACAACGGACTGGGGAACGTGGATACGCAGTATTTT.

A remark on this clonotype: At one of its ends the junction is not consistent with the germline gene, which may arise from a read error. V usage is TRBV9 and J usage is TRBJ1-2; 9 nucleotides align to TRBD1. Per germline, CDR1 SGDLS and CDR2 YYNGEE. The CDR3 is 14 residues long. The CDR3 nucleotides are TGTGCCGGCAGCGACGGACAGGGGAGAAATGGCTACACCTTC. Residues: CAGSDGQGRNGYTF.

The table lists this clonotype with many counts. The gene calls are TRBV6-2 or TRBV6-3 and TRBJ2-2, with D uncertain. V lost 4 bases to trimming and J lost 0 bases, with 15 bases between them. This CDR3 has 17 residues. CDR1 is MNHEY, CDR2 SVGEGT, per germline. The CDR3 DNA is TGTGCCAGCAGTTTCAGCCGAGAGCCGTCGAACACCGGGGAGCTGTTTTTT. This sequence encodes CASSFSREPSNTGELFF.

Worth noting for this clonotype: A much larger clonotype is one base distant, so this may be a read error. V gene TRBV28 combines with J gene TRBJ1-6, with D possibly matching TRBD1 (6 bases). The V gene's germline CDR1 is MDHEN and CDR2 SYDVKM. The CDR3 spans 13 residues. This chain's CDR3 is CTSGGRNNSPLHF. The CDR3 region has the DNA TGTACCAGCGGGGGGCGGAATAATTCACCCCTCCACTTT.

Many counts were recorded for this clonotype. The CDR3 spells CASSKLASFDEQFF. CDR3 nucleotide sequence: TGTGCCAGCAGTAAACTAGCGAGTTTTGATGAGCAGTTCTTC. This chain joins TRBV2 and TRBJ2-1; 7 positions agree with TRBD2. The CDR3 has 14 amino acids. The germline V gene encodes CDR1 SNHLY and CDR2 FYNNEI. V lost 5 bases and J lost 8; bases outside the gene matches: 9. Complete variable domain (other parts from reference TRBV2 and TRBJ2-1): EPEVTQTPSHQVTQMGQEVILRCVPISNHLYFYWYRQILGQKVEFLVSFYNNEISEKSEIFDDQFSVERPDGSNFTLKIRSTKLEDSAMYFCASSKLASFDEQFFGPGTRLTVL.

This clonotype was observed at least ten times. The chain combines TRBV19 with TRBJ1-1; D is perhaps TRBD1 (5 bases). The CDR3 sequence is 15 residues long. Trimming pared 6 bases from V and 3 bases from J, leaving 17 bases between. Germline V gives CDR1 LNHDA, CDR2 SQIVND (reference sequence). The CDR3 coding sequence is TGTGCCAGTAGCCGGCAGGCGGGGACGGACACTGAAGCTTTCTTT. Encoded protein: CASSRQAGTDTEAFF. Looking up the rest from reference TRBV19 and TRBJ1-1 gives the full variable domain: DGGITQSPKYLFRKEGQNVTLSCEQNLNHDAMYWYRQDPGQGLRLIYYSQIVNDFQKGDIAEGYSVSREKKESFPLTVTSAQKNPTAFYLCASSRQAGTDTEAFFGQGTRLTVV.

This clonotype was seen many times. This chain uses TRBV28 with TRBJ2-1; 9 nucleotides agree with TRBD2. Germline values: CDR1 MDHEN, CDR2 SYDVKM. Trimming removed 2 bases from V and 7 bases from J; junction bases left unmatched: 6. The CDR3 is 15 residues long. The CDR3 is CASSLGASGINEQFF. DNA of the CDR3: TGTGCCAGCAGTTTAGGGGCTAGCGGGATAAATGAGCAGTTCTTC.

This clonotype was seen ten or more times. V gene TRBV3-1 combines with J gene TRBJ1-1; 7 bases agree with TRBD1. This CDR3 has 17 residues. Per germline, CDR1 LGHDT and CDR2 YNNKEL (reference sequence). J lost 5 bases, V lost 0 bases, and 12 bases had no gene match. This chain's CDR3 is CASSQDQTGASWTEAFF. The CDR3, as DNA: TGTGCCAGCAGCCAAGACCAAACAGGGGCCAGCTGGACTGAAGCTTTCTTT.

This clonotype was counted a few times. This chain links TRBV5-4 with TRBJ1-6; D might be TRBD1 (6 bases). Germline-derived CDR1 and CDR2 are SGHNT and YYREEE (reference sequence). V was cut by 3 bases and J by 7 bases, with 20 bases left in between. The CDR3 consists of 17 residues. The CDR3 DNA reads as TGTGCCAGCAGCTCGACTATAGACTGGACAGACAATTCACCCCTCCACTTT. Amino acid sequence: CASSSTIDWTDNSPLHF.

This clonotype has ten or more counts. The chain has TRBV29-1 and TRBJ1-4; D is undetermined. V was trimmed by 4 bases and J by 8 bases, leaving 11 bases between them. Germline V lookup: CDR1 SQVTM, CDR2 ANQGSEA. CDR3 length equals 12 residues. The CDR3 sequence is CSVVSTGEKLFF. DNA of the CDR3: TGCAGCGTTGTCAGTACGGGGGAAAAACTGTTTTTT.

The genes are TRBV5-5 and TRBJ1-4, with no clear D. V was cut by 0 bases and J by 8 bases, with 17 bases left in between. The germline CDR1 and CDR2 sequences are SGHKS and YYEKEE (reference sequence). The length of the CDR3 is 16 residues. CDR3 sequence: CASSLAVLKPWEKLFF. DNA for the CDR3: TGTGCCAGCAGCTTGGCCGTTTTGAAACCCTGGGAAAAACTGTTTTTT.